The 17 T cell receptor beta chains below were found in one sample sequenced in a study of neurological immune-mediated disorders. TCRdb re-called the 5' RACE reads through MiXCR, storing one row per CDR3 protein. This table has tens of thousands of distinct CDR3 sequences, 3.5% to 4% appearing once. The sequenced sample consisted of PBMCs. The receptor source for this set is a man aged 25 to 45 with multiple sclerosis.

This clonotype was seen at least ten times. V gene TRBV5-1 combines with J gene TRBJ2-3; 12 bases are shared with TRBD1. Germline assignment: CDR1 SGHRS and CDR2 YFSETQ. The CDR3 loop spans 18 amino acids. The junction had 10 bases not matched to a gene; V was cut back by 3 bases and J by 2 bases. CDR3 residues: CASSYRDRGLMNTDTQYF. DNA of the CDR3: TGCGCCAGCAGCTACCGGGACAGGGGGCTTATGAACACAGATACGCAGTATTTT.

This clonotype was seen repeatedly, ten times or more. J is TRBJ1-1 and V is TRBV4-3; possibly TRBD1 for D (5 bases). The V end lost 0 bases, the J end lost 0 bases, and 8 bases lay between the germline ends. CDR3 length: 15 residues. Per the germline V gene, CDR1 is LGHNA and CDR2 is YSLEER. The chain's CDR3 is CASSQDGAMNTEAFF. The CDR3 DNA follows: TGCGCCAGCAGCCAAGATGGGGCCATGAACACTGAAGCTTTCTTT.

The sample holds many counts of this clonotype. This chain links TRBV20-1 with TRBJ1-2; D gene ambiguous. This CDR3 has 10 residues. V shed 6 bases and J shed 4 bases, with 6 bases lying between them. Germline V lookup: CDR1 DFQATT, CDR2 SNEGSKA (reference sequence). For the CDR3, the DNA is TGCAGTGCGGGCGCCTATGGCTACACCTTC. Protein: CSAGAYGYTF.

This clonotype was recorded many times. This chain joins TRBV9 and TRBJ2-1, with 7 bases that match TRBD2. Germline assignment: CDR1 SGDLS and CDR2 YYNGEE. This CDR3 region has 12 residues. V lost 3 bases, J lost 14 bases, and 8 bases stayed unmatched. The CDR3 protein is CASSALAGAKFF. The CDR3 DNA sequence: TGTGCCAGCAGCGCATTAGCGGGCGCGAAGTTCTTC.

The sample holds many counts of this clonotype. The rearrangement joins TRBV4-3 to TRBJ2-1, with D hard to call. CDR3 length: 13 amino acids. CDR1 is LGHNA, CDR2 YSLEER, per germline. V shed 6 bases and J shed 5 bases, with 11 bases lying between them. The CDR3 DNA follows: TGCGCCAGCAGTCCGGGCCTTAACAATGAGCAGTTCTTC. This gives the protein CASSPGLNNEQFF.

The sample holds many counts of this clonotype. The CDR3 is CASSYQGGIYGYTF. The CDR3 region has the DNA TGTGCCAGCAGTTACCAGGGAGGGATCTATGGCTACACCTTC. The chain recombines TRBV6-5 with TRBJ1-2; maybe TRBD1 (5 bases). Germline V gene lookup returns CDR1 MNHEY and CDR2 SVGAGI. The CDR3 contains 14 residues. Trimming left V 2 bases short and J 4 bases short, with 11 bases between.

At least ten counts were recorded for this clonotype. This chain links TRBV12-3 or TRBV12-4 with TRBJ1-1; TRBD1 agrees at 11 bases. Unmatched junction bases numbered 9, after V lost 4 bases and J lost 8 bases. The CDR3 sequence is 15 residues long. CDR3 bases: TGTGCCAGCAGTTCCTCCGGGACAGGGGGAGCCGAAGCTTTCTTT. This gives the protein CASSSSGTGGAEAFF.

This clonotype has a count of ten or more. The chain carries TRBV6-5 and TRBJ1-2; D remains ambiguous. V lost 7 bases, J lost 2 bases, and 14 bases lay in between. Per the germline V gene, CDR1 is MNHEY and CDR2 is SVGAGI. The CDR3 spans 14 residues. CDR3 bases: TGTGCCAGCACCCTAGGTGGAGGCAACTATGGCTACACCTTC. Amino acid sequence: CASTLGGGNYGYTF.

This chain links TRBV20-1 with TRBJ2-4, with 12 bases fitting TRBD2. The V and J ends lost 6 bases and 3 bases, in that order; junction bases with no gene match: 12. CDR3 size: 17 residues. In germline, CDR1 is DFQATT, CDR2 SNEGSKA (reference sequence). CDR3 DNA: TGCAGTGCAACCGGACTAGCGGGGATTCAGGACAAAAACATTCAGTACTTC. Its translation is CSATGLAGIQDKNIQYF.

This clonotype has ten or more counts. The chain carries TRBV20-1 and TRBJ1-1; possible D gene TRBD1, 5 bases. This CDR3 has 15 residues. Germline loops: CDR1 DFQATT, CDR2 SNEGSKA (reference sequence). Trimming took off 6 bases at V and 4 bases at J, with 21 bases between the two ends. This CDR3 reads CSAIRDSKRGTEAFF. The DNA of the CDR3 is TGCAGTGCCATCCGGGACTCCAAGAGGGGCACTGAAGCTTTCTTT.

This clonotype was detected many times. This rearrangement joins TRBV5-1 to TRBJ2-1; D is unclear. The CDR3 loop spans 13 amino acids. V was clipped by 3 bases and J by 4 bases, with 8 bases between them. Per the germline V gene, CDR1 is SGHRS and CDR2 is YFSETQ. This CDR3 reads CASSYYRYNEQFF. DNA of the CDR3: TGCGCCAGCAGCTACTACAGATACAATGAGCAGTTCTTC.

This clonotype was counted at least ten times. The J gene is TRBJ2-1, the V gene TRBV7-3; perhaps TRBD1 as D (6 bases). V was shortened by 2 bases and J by 2 bases, with 10 bases between the two germline ends. CDR3 size: 15 residues. Germline CDR1 and CDR2: SGHTA and FQGTGA. In DNA, the CDR3 is TGTGCCAGCAGCTTACAGGGGCTAGCCTACAATGAGCAGTTCTTC. Translated: CASSLQGLAYNEQFF. Full variable domain (rest looked up from reference TRBV7-3 and TRBJ2-1): GAGVSQTPSNKVTEKGKYVELRCDPISGHTALYWYRQSLGQGPEFLIYFQGTGAADDSGLPNDRFFAVRPEGSVSTLKIQRTERGDSAVYLCASSLQGLAYNEQFFGPGTRLTVL.

The V gene is TRBV6-2 or TRBV6-3, the J gene TRBJ2-1, with D possibly matching TRBD1 (6 bases). V was trimmed by 2 bases and J by 4 bases, leaving 9 bases between them. Per the germline V gene, CDR1 is MNHEY and CDR2 is SVGEGT. The length of the CDR3 is 14 residues. This CDR3 reads CASSYGQPYNEQFF. CDR3 bases: TGTGCCAGCAGTTACGGACAGCCGTACAATGAGCAGTTCTTC.

This clonotype was seen ten or more times. The chain couples TRBV27 to TRBJ1-2, with 8 nucleotides matching TRBD1. The CDR3 covers 13 residues. Germline CDR1 MNHEY, CDR2 SMNVEV (reference sequence). Losses at the gene ends were 2 bases for V and 8 bases for J; bases not matched to a gene: 4. CDR3 DNA sequence: TGTGCCAGCAGTTTACGGACAGGGTACGGCTACACCTTC. Translated, it gives CASSLRTGYGYTF.

Ten or more counts support this clonotype. The chain has TRBV5-1 and TRBJ2-3; no clear D gene. Germline lookup yields CDR1 SGHRS and CDR2 YFSETQ. Trimming took off 6 bases at V and 2 bases at J, with 19 bases between the two ends. The CDR3 sequence is 16 residues long. Here the CDR3 DNA reads TGCGCCAGCACCCGAGGTATAGGAACTTTCACAGATACGCAGTATTTT. It specifies CASTRGIGTFTDTQYF.

This clonotype was counted at least ten times. This chain uses TRBV20-1 with TRBJ1-1; a weak D match, TRBD1 (5 bases). CDR1 and CDR2 (germline): DFQATT, SNEGSKA (reference sequence). The CDR3 has 14 residues. Trimming pared 6 bases from V and 0 bases from J, leaving 14 bases between. CDR3 sequence: CSAERGVMNTEAFF. CDR3 DNA: TGCAGTGCCGAAAGAGGGGTTATGAACACTGAAGCTTTCTTT.

This clonotype was observed many times. The rearrangement uses TRBV20-1 and TRBJ2-2, with TRBD1 identical over 10 bases. The V gene's germline CDR1 is DFQATT and CDR2 SNEGSKA (reference sequence). V lost 8 bases to trimming and J lost 7 bases; unmatched junction nucleotides: 10. The CDR3 length is 14 residues. CDR3 in amino acids: CSSRDRGKNGELFF. CDR3 sequence (DNA): TGCAGTTCCCGGGACAGGGGTAAAAACGGGGAGCTGTTTTTT.